This T cell receptor beta chain originates from a study of blood T cell repertoires in COVID-19. Study-level background: Sites across the United States, Italy and Spain contributed samples from acute and convalescent COVID-19.

CDR3 length equals 13 residues. Deletions cut 6 bases from V and 7 bases from J, with 15 bases between. Looked up from germline, CDR1 is MNHEY and CDR2 is SVGEGT. As handled by the study authors: Amplification from reference gene primers served as the basis for estimated nucleated cell counts. Assay used: immunoSEQ multiplex PCR; TCRdb lists only in-frame clones, some missing. That table furnishes V, J and clone size, whereas the DNA furnished D and trimming. The sample consists of tens of thousands of clones, approximately 91% of them appearing once. The chain joins TRBV6-2 or TRBV6-3 to TRBJ1-2, with D possibly TRBD1 on 6 matching bases. The sample taken for sequencing was peripheral blood. This clonotype originated in a man aged 70-80 years with acute or convalescent COVID-19. The CDR3 loop reads CASSPQGYGGYTF. In DNA, the CDR3 is TGTGCCAGCAGCCCCCAGGGGTACGGTGGCTACACCTTC.